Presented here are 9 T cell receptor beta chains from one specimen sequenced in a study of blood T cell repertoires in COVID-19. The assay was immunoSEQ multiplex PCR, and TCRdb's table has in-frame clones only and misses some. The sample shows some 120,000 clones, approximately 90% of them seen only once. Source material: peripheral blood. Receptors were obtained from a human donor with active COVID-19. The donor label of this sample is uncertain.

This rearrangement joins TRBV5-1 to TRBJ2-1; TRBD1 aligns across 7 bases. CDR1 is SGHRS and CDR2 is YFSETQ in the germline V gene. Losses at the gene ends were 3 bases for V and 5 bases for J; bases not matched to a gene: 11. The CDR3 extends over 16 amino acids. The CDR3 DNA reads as TGCGCCAGCAGCTGGAATGACGGGACAGTTAACAATGAGCAGTTCTTC. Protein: CASSWNDGTVNNEQFF. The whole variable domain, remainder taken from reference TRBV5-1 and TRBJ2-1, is KAGVTQTPRYLIKTRGQQVTLSCSPISGHRSVSWYQQTPGQGLQFLFEYFSETQRNKGNFPGRFSGRQFSNSRSEMNVSTLELGDSALYLCASSWNDGTVNNEQFFGPGTRLTVL.

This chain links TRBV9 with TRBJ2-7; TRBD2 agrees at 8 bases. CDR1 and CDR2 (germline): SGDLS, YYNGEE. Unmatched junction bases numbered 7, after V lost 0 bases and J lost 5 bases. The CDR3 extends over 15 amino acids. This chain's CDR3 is CASSVGGLDMDEQYF. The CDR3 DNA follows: TGTGCCAGCAGCGTAGGGGGACTAGACATGGACGAGCAGTACTTC.

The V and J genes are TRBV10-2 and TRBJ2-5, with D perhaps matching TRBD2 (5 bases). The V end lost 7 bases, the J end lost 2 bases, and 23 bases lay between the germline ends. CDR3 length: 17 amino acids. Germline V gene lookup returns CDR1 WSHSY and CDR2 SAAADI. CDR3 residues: CASMGYAGPSGQETQYF. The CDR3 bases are TGCGCCAGCATGGGATATGCTGGGCCCTCGGGACAAGAGACCCAGTACTTC.

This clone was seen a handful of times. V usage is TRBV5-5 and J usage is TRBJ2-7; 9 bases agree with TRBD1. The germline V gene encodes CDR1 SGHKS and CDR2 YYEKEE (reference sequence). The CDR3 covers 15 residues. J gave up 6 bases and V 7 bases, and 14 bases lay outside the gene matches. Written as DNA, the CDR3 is TGTGCCAGCTTGAGGGACCGGGACAGGGTACGCGAGCAGTACTTC. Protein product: CASLRDRDRVREQYF.

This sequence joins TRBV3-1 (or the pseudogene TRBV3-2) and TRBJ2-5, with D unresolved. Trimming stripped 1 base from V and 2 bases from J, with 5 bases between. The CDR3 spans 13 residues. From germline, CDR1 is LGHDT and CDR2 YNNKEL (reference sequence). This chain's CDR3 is CASSQVTQETQYF. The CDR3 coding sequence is TGTGCCAGCAGCCAAGTGACTCAAGAGACCCAGTACTTC.

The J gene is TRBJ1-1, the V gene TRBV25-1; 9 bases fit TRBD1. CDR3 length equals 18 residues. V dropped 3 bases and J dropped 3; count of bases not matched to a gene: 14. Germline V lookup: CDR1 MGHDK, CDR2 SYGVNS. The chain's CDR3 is CASSDSLRYRGRDTEAFF. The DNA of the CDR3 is TGTGCCAGCAGTGACTCCCTAAGATACAGGGGGCGGGACACTGAAGCTTTCTTT.

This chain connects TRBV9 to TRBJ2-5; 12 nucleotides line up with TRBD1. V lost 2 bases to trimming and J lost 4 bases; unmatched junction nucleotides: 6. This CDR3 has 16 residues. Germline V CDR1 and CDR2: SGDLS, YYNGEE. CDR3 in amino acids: CASSVGRDRGRETQYF. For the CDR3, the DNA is TGTGCCAGCAGCGTCGGGAGGGACAGGGGGCGAGAGACCCAGTACTTC.

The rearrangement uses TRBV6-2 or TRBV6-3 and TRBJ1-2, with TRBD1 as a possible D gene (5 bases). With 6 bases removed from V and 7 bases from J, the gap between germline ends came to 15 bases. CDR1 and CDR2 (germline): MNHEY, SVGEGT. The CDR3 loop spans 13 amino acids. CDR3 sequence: CASSHDSASGYTF. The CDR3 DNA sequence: TGTGCCAGCAGCCACGACAGCGCGAGTGGCTACACCTTC.

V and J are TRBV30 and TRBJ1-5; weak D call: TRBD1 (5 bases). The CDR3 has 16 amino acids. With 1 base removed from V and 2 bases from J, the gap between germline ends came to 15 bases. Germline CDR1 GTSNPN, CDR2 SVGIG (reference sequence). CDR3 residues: CAWSGMLGGGNQPQHF. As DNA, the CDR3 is TGTGCCTGGAGTGGCATGCTCGGGGGGGGCAATCAGCCCCAGCATTTT.